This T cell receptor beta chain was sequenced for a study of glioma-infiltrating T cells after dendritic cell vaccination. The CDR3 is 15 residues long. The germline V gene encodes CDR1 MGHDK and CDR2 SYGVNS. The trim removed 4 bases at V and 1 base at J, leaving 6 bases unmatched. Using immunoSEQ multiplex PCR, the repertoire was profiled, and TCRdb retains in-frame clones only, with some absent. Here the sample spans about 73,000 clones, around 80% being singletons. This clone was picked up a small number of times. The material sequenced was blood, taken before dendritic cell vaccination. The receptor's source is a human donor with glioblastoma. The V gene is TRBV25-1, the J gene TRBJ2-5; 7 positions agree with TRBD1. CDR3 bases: TGTGCCAGCAGTGGGGACAGCTGGGGCCAAGAGACCCAGTACTTC. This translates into CASSGDSWGQETQYF.